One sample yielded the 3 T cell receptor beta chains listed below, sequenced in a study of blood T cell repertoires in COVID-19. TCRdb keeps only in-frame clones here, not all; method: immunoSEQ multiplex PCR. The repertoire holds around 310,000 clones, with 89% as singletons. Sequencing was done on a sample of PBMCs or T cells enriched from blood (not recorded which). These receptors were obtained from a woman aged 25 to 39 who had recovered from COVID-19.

The CDR3 coding sequence is TGTGCCAGCAGTTCTAGGGGCATCTCCTACGAGCAGTACTTC. Protein sequence: CASSSRGISYEQYF. The chain couples TRBV27 to TRBJ2-7; D perhaps matches TRBD1 (5 bases). The V end was cut by 4 bases, the J end by 0 bases, with 10 bases between. Germline V gene data show CDR1 as MNHEY and CDR2 as SMNVEV (reference sequence). The CDR3 spans 14 residues.

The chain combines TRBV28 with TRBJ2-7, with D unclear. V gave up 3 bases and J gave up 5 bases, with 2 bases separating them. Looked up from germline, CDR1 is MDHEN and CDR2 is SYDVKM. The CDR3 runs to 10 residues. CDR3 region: CASSFNEQYF. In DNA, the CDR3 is TGTGCCAGCAGTTTTAACGAGCAGTACTTC.

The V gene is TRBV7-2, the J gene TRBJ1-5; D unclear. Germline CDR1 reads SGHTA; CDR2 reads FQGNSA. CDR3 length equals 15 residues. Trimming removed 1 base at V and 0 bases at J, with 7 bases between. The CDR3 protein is CASSLGPYSNQPQHF. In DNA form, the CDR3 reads TGTGCCAGCAGCTTAGGGCCATATAGCAATCAGCCCCAGCATTTT.